What follows are 9 T cell receptor beta chains derived from one specimen sequenced in a study of PD-L1 blockade in urothelial cancer. Sequenced by immunoSEQ multiplex PCR; TCRdb stores in-frame clones only, minus some. The sample shows approximately 25,000 clones, around 82% of them seen only once. Indicated time point: peripheral blood 6 weeks after treatment start. The specimen was PBMCs, collected around atezolizumab (anti-PD-L1) treatment. The receptors here all came from a man in his 70s with urothelial cancer.

A few counts support this clone. The chain employs TRBV6-6 and TRBJ1-5; 11 bases fit TRBD1. Per germline, CDR1 MNHNY and CDR2 SVGAGI (reference sequence). The J segment lost 5 bases and the V segment lost 8 bases, leaving 2 bases of the junction unmatched. CDR3 length equals 13 residues. The CDR3 is CASGTGGYQPQHF. The CDR3 region has the DNA TGTGCCAGCGGGACAGGGGGGTATCAGCCCCAGCATTTT.

This clone was picked up a small number of times. The rearrangement joins TRBV10-3 to TRBJ1-2; maybe TRBD1 (6 bases). The germline gives CDR1 ENHRY, CDR2 SYGVKD. This CDR3 has 16 amino acids. The V end was cut by 6 bases, the J end by 6 bases, with 23 bases between. The CDR3 protein is CAIRDGQGLKENGYTF. The CDR3, as DNA: TGTGCCATCAGAGATGGCCAGGGGCTGAAGGAAAATGGCTACACCTTC.

This chain connects TRBV2 to TRBJ1-5; TRBD1 might be the D (5 bases). CDR1 is SNHLY and CDR2 is FYNNEI in the germline V gene. Between the trimmed V and J ends, which lost 8 bases and 7 bases, there was a span of 21 bases. The CDR3 is 15 residues long. In DNA, the CDR3 is TGTGCCAGCTGGGGGGGAAGGGGCGGAGGGCAGCCCCAGCATTTT. Residues: CASWGGRGGGQPQHF.

This clone was observed a single time. V usage is TRBV11-1 and J usage is TRBJ1-5, with 9 nucleotides matching TRBD1. V trimming: 4 bases; J trimming: 5 bases; junction bases outside the gene matches: 3. Germline V gene data show CDR1 as SGHAT and CDR2 as FQDESV (reference sequence). The CDR3 extends over 14 amino acids. The CDR3 protein is CASSYRQGDQPQHF. DNA for the CDR3: TGTGCCAGCAGCTACCGACAGGGGGATCAGCCCCAGCATTTT.

J is TRBJ2-5 and V is TRBV5-1; 12 positions agree with TRBD2. The CDR3 has 14 amino acids. Germline V gene lookup returns CDR1 SGHRS and CDR2 YFSETQ. V lost 4 bases, J lost 5 bases, and 3 bases stayed unmatched. The CDR3 is CASSPGTSGETQYF. CDR3 nucleotides: TGCGCCAGCAGCCCCGGGACTAGCGGGGAGACCCAGTACTTC.

The chain links TRBV5-1 to TRBJ1-4; D ambiguous. Trimming stripped 4 bases from V and 3 bases from J, with 13 bases between. The CDR3 length is 15 residues. The germline V gene encodes CDR1 SGHRS and CDR2 YFSETQ. In DNA, the CDR3 is TGCGCCAGCAGCCTTGATGGCAGTGCTAATGAAAAACTGTTTTTT. Its protein is CASSLDGSANEKLFF.

This chain links TRBV5-4 with TRBJ2-1; 12 bases line up with TRBD2. J gave up 10 bases and V 3 bases, and 8 bases lay outside the gene matches. CDR3 length: 15 residues. Germline CDR1 is SGHNT and CDR2 is YYREEE (reference sequence). CDR3 loop: CASSSRYGTSGEQFF. The CDR3 DNA reads TGTGCCAGCAGCTCCAGATACGGGACTAGCGGGGAGCAGTTCTTC.

This sequence joins TRBV5-1 and TRBJ2-5, with 9 bases that match TRBD2. The V gene end was trimmed by 0 bases and the J gene end by 2 bases; junction bases not matched to a gene: 5. This CDR3 has 16 residues. The germline CDR1 and CDR2 sequences are SGHRS and YFSETQ. The CDR3 region has the DNA TGCGCCAGCAGCTTGGAACCCGCGGGAGGGCAAGAGACCCAGTACTTC. This codes for CASSLEPAGGQETQYF.

This clone was observed a handful of times. The chain couples TRBV19 to TRBJ1-5; D is unclear. V shed 2 bases and J shed 3 bases, with 20 bases lying between them. Germline V lookup: CDR1 LNHDA, CDR2 SQIVND (reference sequence). This CDR3 spans 18 amino acids. In nucleotides, the CDR3 is TGTGCCAGTAGTATAATATCATTGGAGGCGCAGCTCAATCAGCCCCAGCATTTT. Its translation is CASSIISLEAQLNQPQHF.